The 3 T cell receptor beta chains below all came from one sample that was sequenced in a study of cytomegalovirus exposure and HLA in healthy donors. PCR used 60 Vbeta primers and 13 Jbeta primers. Generated by immunoSEQ multiplex PCR, the TCRdb table keeps only in-frame clones and is missing some. This table holds 130,000 or so clones, over 60% found once. The sample taken for sequencing was PBMCs. These receptors all come from a woman aged 35 to 49 in good health and CMV-seropositive.

The chain links TRBV30 to TRBJ1-5, with a weak D call TRBD1 (5 bases). This CDR3 has 15 residues. V lost 0 bases and J lost 4, with 13 bases in between. In germline, CDR1 is GTSNPN, CDR2 SVGIG (reference sequence). The CDR3 DNA sequence: TGTGCCTGGAGTGTGGGAGGGGCAGGGAATCAGCCCCAGCATTTT. As protein: CAWSVGGAGNQPQHF.

The chain links TRBV7-3 to TRBJ2-5; no definite D call. The germline V and J ends were trimmed by 5 bases and 3 bases, with 10 bases remaining between them. Germline CDR1 SGHTA, CDR2 FQGTGA. The CDR3 totals 13 residues. The CDR3 DNA sequence: TGTGCCAGCAGCGAGCAGGCTGAAGAGACCCAGTACTTC. Protein sequence: CASSEQAEETQYF.

This clone was seen only a few times. V is TRBV6-4 and J is TRBJ2-1, with 9 bases that match TRBD2. The CDR3 contains 17 residues. The germline V gene has CDR1 MRHNA and CDR2 SNTAGT. V shed 3 bases, J shed 1 base, and the junction held 7 bases outside the gene matches. CDR3 in amino acids: CASSESPLAGSYNEQFF. For the CDR3, the DNA is TGTGCCAGCAGTGAATCCCCCCTAGCGGGATCCTACAATGAGCAGTTCTTC.